The clone carrying this TCR beta chain has a single count. The source of the sample is a study of CD8+ T cells in alopecia areata. The treatment was: oral pan-JAK inhibitor, 5-10 mg twice daily. Samples from alopecia areata patients were lesional scalp punch biopsies and peripheral blood. The sequencing template was cDNA reverse transcribed from extracted RNA. Profiling relied on immunoSEQ multiplex PCR, and the TCRdb table lists in-frame clones only, not all of them. The sample has 210,000 or so clones; just over 65% are singletons. The sequence came from a human donor with alopecia areata. Material: CD4+ T cells sorted from blood, obtained between weeks 43 and 45, from a patient treated with tofacitinib.

The CDR3 coding sequence is TGTGCCAGCAGCCCGAGGGGGCTAGCGGGGGCGCAGTACTTC. Residues: CASSPRGLAGAQYF. The chain employs TRBV9 and TRBJ2-7, with 10 positions matching TRBD2. J lost 9 bases, V lost 4 bases, and 10 bases had no gene match. Germline V gene lookup returns CDR1 SGDLS and CDR2 YYNGEE. This CDR3 is 14 amino acids long.